This entry describes one TCR beta chain. Its cognate antigen has yet to be identified. Within one base of it there is no much larger clone, and no base qualities were kept. These data are taken from a study of PD-L1 blockade in urothelial cancer (dated by TCRdb to the late 2010s). About the study as a whole: All patients started therapy around 2014 and received atezolizumab 1,200 mg intravenously every 3 weeks. About 90% of the roughly 30 patients were identified as males with urothelial cancer of bladder origin, and a prior smoking history was reported by 18 of 29 patients. Patients had an ECOG performance status of 0 or 1 and had received between 0 and 3 prior chemotherapy regimens. Blood samples were analyzed at two time points: 3 weeks after treatment start (second dose) and 6 weeks after treatment start. Blood samples gave median yields of around 140,000 T cells and around 88,000 unique TCRs, along with a median clonality of about 0.084. The study was an exploratory multi-omic analysis of somatic, immune and clinical correlates of response to PD-L1 blockade with atezolizumab in urothelial cancer. Pretreatment tumor samples, along with matched peripheral blood collected serially before and after atezolizumab treatment, underwent TCR sequencing. Progression-free survival longer than 6 months counted as durable clinical benefit, and TCR features were additionally tested against both progression-free and overall survival. In the same patients, pretreatment tumors underwent whole exome sequencing and RNA sequencing in addition to TCR sequencing. Durable clinical benefit was achieved by nine patients and was not achieved by 20 patients. Pretreatment blood TCR-seq was available for fewer than 30 patients, at least one posttreatment blood collection was obtained for around 25 patients, and tumor TCR-seq was available for around 25 patients.

The germline V gene (reference sequence) yields LNHNV for CDR1 and YYDKDF for CDR2. Spanning cysteine to phenylalanine, the CDR3 consists of 15 amino acids. The CDR3 DNA has 45 bases and is translated from base 1. The junction shows trimming of 4 bases on V and 10 bases on J, plus 22 bases between the germline ends. Results and caveats for the whole study, not just this receptor: Because of the small sample size (n of about 29) and the many exploratory analyses performed, the results are intended to be regarded as hypothesis-generating. Improved progression-free and overall survival was associated with having pretreatment peripheral blood TCR clonality below the median. Greater expansion of tumor-associated TCR clones in peripheral blood 3 weeks after the start of treatment was observed in patients with durable benefit (n ≈ 22, p = 0.022).

The cohort included roughly 29 patients with locally advanced or metastatic urothelial carcinoma who were treated at Memorial Sloan Kettering on a trial protocol. Peripheral blood mononuclear cells were collected pretreatment and during treatment, with between 1 and 8 total time points per patient. The Qiagen DNeasy Blood extraction kit was used to purify genomic DNA from total PBMCs and from tumor samples. PBMCs were collected pretreatment and during treatment, and were isolated and stored as previously described. To estimate absolute template abundance from read counts, synthetic TCR analog templates were spiked into each PCR. Using the immunoSEQ assay, TCRbeta CDR3 regions were amplified from genomic DNA with bias-controlled V and J gene primers. Sequencing of rearranged TCRbeta segments was performed at approximately 20X coverage. The paper's processing steps were these. Sequencing errors were corrected by clustering, and CDR3s were annotated against IMGT so that V, D and J genes could be assigned. Downstream analyses used only productive TCRbeta rearrangements and left out out-of-frame or stop-codon sequences. To compute clonality, Shannon entropy was normalized by the log of the number of unique productive sequences and then subtracted from one. Clones differing between time points or between blood and tumor were identified by Fisher's exact test with Benjamini-Hochberg correction at adjusted p below 0.01. What TCRdb holds here is the immuneACCESS table cut down to in-frame rearrangements. Part of the clones is not present; checked against another copy, under half of the missing clones reflect an unresolved V gene, and the others are unexplained. The V and J calls and clone size were taken over from that table, and D and trimming were inferred from the DNA. This sample holds approximately 30,000 clones; roughly 80% were observed only once. The top ten constitute approximately 2% of the sample.

This TCR was recovered from a man aged 50-59 years with urothelial cancer. Recombination joined TRBV15 with TRBJ1-1; the D gene is perhaps TRBD1, on 6 matching bases. Here the sequenced sample was PBMCs, taken around atezolizumab (anti-PD-L1) treatment. The CDR3 here reads CATSIPGGPALAAFF. Here is the DNA: TGTGCCACCAGCATTCCTGGGGGCCCCGCTCTGGCAGCTTTCTTT.